The present entry profiles one T cell receptor beta chain with its context. Antigen: not known. This specimen belongs to a study of CD8 T cells in ankylosing spondylitis. Overall study results and limits: Those disease-linked clones were CD8+; they were also relatively rare in peripheral blood. Disease-linked clones reportedly concentrated significantly in matched ankylosing spondylitis synovial fluid. What seemed typical of ankylosing spondylitis blood was a TCR beta motif built from fewer than ten highly homologous variants.

This CDR3 comprises 15 residues. Germline V gene sequence: CDR1 LGHNA, CDR2 YNFKEQ. V lost 1 base and J lost 5; bases outside the gene matches: 5. The TCR beta libraries were generated through quantitative 5'-RACE incorporating molecular barcodes. TCRdb ran MiXCR on the 5' RACE reads and lists one entry per CDR3 protein. The sample carries approximately 400,000 distinct CDR3 sequences, roughly 17% recorded once. The sequencing input was blood, either unsorted or a sorted T cell fraction (not recorded which). The chain employs TRBV4-2 and TRBJ2-5; 9 positions match TRBD2. This TCR derives from a male donor with ankylosing spondylitis. CDR3 sequence: CASSQGSGGKETQYF. The CDR3, as DNA: TGTGCCAGCAGCCAAGGGAGCGGGGGGAAGGAGACCCAGTACTTC.